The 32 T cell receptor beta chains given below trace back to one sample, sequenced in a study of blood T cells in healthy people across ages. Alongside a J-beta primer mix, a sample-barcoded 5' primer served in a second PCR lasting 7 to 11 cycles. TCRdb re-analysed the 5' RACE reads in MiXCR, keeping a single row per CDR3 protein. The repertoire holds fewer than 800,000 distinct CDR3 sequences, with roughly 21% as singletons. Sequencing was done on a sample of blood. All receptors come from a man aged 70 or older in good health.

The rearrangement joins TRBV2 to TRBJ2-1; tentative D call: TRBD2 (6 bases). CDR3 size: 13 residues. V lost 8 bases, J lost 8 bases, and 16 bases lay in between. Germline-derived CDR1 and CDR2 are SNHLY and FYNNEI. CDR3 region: CASSGGAYDEQFF. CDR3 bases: TGTGCCAGCTCTGGCGGGGCATACGATGAGCAGTTCTTC.

In nucleotides, the CDR3 is TGTGCCAGCCCGGGACTAGCGGGAGTCGGGACCCAGTACTTC. It yields the protein CASPGLAGVGTQYF. The gene calls are TRBV2 and TRBJ2-5; 14 nucleotides align to TRBD2. The V segment lost 8 bases and the J segment 7 bases; nucleotides outside the gene matches: 6. Germline values: CDR1 SNHLY, CDR2 FYNNEI. The CDR3 sequence is 14 residues long.

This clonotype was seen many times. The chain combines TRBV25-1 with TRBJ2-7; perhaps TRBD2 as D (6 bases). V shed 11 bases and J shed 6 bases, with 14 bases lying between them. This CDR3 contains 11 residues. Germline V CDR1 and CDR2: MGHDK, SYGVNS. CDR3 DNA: TGTGCCGGAGGGAGAGAGCGCGAGCAGTACTTC. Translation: CAGGREREQYF.

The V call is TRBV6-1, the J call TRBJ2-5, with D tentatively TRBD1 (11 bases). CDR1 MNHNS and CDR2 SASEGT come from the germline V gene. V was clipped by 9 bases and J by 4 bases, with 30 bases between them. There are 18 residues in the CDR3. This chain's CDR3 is CASHRTGGILAGRETQYF. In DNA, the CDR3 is TGTGCCAGTCACCGGACAGGGGGCATACTAGCGGGACGAGAGACCCAGTACTTC.

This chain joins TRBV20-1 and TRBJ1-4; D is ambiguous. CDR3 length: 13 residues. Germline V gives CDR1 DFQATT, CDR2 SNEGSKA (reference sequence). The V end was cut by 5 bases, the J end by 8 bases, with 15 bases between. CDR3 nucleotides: TGCAGTGCTCCCGGGCCAATTGGGGAAAAACTGTTTTTT. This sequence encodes CSAPGPIGEKLFF.

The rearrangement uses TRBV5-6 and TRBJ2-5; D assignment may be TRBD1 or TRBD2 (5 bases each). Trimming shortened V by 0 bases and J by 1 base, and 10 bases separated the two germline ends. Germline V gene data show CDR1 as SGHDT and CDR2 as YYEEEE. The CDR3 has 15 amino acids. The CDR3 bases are TGTGCCAGCAGCTTGGTGGGACCAACCCAAGAGACCCAGTACTTC. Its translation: CASSLVGPTQETQYF.

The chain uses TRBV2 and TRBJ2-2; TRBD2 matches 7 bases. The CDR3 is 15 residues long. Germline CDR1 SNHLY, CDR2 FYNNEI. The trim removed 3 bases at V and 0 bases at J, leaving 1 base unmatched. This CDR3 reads CASSEGRANTGELFF. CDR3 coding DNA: TGTGCCAGCAGTGAGGGGAGGGCGAACACCGGGGAGCTGTTTTTT.

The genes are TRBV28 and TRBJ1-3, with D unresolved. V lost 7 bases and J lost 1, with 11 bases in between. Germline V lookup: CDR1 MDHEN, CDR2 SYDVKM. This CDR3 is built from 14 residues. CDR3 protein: CASIPGGSGNTIYF. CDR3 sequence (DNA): TGTGCCAGCATCCCTGGCGGGTCTGGAAACACCATATATTTT.

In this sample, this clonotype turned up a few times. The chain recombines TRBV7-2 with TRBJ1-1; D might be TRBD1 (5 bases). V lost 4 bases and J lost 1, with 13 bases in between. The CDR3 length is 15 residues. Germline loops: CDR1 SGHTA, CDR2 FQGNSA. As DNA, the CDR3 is TGTGCCAGCAGCTCTTCTGGGCAGGGGAACACTGAAGCTTTCTTT. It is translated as CASSSSGQGNTEAFF.

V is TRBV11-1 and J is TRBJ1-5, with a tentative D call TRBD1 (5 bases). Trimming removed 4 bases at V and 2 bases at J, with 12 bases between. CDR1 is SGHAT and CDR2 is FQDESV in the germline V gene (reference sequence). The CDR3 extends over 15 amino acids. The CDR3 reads CASSSQQEGNQPQHF. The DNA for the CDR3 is TGTGCCAGCAGCTCCCAACAGGAAGGCAATCAGCCCCAGCATTTT.

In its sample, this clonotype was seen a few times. The CDR3 loop reads CASSVAPETGTYEQYF. The CDR3 DNA is TGTGCCAGCAGCGTAGCCCCGGAGACGGGAACCTACGAGCAGTACTTC. V is TRBV9 and J is TRBJ2-5; tentatively, D is TRBD2 (5 bases). The J call could be wrong; TRBJ2-7 is a better fit for the DNA end. CDR1 is SGDLS, CDR2 YYNGEE, per germline. The CDR3 covers 16 residues.

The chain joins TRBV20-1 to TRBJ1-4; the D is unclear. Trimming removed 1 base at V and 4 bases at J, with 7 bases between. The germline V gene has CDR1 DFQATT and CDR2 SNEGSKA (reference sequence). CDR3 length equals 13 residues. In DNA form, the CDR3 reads TGCAGTGCTAGAGGCAGCTTTAATGAAAAACTGTTTTTT. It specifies CSARGSFNEKLFF.

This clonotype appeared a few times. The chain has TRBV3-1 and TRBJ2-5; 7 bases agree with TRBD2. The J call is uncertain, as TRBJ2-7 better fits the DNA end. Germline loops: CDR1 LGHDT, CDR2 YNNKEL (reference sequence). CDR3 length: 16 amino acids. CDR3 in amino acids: CASNRGLGGSLYEQYF. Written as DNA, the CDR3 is TGTGCCAGCAACCGAGGATTGGGCGGGAGCCTCTACGAGCAGTACTTC.

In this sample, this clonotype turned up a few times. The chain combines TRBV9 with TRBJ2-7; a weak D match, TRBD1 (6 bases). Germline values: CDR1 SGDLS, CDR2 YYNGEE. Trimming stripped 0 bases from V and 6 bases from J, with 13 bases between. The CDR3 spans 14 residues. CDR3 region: CASSVDRVGGEQYF. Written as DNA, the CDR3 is TGTGCCAGCAGCGTAGACAGGGTTGGCGGCGAGCAGTACTTC.

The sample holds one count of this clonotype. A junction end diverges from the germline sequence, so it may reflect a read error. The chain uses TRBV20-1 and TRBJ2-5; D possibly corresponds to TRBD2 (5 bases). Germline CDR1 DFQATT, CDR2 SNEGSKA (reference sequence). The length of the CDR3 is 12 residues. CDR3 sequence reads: CSASPRDYEQCF. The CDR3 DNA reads TGCAGTGCTAGTCCTAGAGACTACGAGCAGTGCTTC.

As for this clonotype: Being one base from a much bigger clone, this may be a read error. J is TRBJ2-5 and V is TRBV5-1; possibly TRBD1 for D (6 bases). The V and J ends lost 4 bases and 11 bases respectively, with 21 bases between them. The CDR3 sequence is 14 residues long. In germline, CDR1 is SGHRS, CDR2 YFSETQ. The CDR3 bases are TGCGCCAGCAGCGTAATGACAGGTTTCAATGAGCAGTACTTC. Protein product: CASSVMTGFNEQYF.

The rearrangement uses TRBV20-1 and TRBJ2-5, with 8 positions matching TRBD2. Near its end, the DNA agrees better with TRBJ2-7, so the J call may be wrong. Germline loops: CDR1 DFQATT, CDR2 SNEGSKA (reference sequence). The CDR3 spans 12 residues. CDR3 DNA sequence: TGCAGTGCCTCCGGACTAGCACCCGAGCAGTACTTC. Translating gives CSASGLAPEQYF.

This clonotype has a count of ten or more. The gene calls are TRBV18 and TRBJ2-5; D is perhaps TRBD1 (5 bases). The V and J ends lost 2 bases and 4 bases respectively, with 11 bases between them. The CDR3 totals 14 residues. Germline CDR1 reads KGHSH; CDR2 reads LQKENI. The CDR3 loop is CASSPWQGIETQYF. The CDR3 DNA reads TGTGCCAGCTCACCATGGCAGGGAATAGAGACCCAGTACTTC.

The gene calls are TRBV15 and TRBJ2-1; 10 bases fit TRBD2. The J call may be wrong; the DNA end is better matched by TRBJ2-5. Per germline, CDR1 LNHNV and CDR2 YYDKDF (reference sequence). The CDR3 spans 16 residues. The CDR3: CATSREGLAGVETQYF. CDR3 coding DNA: TGTGCCACCAGCAGAGAGGGCCTAGCGGGGGTAGAGACCCAGTACTTC.

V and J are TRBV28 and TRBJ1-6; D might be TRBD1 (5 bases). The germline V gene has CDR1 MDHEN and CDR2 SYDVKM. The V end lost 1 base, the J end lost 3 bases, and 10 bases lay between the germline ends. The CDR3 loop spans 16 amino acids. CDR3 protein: CASSLSGGVYNSPLHF. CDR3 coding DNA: TGTGCCAGCAGTTTATCTGGGGGAGTCTATAATTCACCCCTCCACTTT.

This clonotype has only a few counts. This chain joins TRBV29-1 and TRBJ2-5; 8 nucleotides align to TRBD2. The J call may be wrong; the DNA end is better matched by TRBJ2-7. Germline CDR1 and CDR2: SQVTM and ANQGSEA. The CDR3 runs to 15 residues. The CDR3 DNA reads TGCAGCGTTGTGCCCTCTGTAGCGGGATCCTACGAGCAGTACTTC. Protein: CSVVPSVAGSYEQYF.

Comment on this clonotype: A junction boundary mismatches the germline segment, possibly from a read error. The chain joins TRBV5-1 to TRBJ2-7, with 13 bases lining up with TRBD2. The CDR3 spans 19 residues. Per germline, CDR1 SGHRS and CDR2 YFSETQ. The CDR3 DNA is TGCGCCAGCAGGACAGGACTAGCGGGAGAAAAGAGTCGGGCCAACGAGCAGTGCTTC. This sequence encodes CASRTGLAGEKSRANEQCF.

The DNA of the CDR3 is TGCAGTGCTAGCAAGCAAGGAGTGGGACGGGGCTACACCTTC. Translation: CSASKQGVGRGYTF. The rearrangement uses TRBV20-1 and TRBJ1-2, with a weak D call TRBD1 (5 bases). Trimming pared 3 bases from V and 8 bases from J, leaving 19 bases between. The CDR3 spans 14 residues. The germline V gene encodes CDR1 DFQATT and CDR2 SNEGSKA (reference sequence).

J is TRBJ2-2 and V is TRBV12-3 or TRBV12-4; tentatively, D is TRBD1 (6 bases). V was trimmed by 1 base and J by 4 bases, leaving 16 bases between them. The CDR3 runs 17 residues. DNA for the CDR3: TGTGCCAGCAGTTTAGGGAACACCGGGACAAGCACCGGGGAGCTGTTTTTT. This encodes CASSLGNTGTSTGELFF.

CDR3 DNA sequence: TGCAGTGCCGCGGGGGGGACAGCGAATGAAAAACTGTTTTTT. It encodes CSAAGGTANEKLFF. V is TRBV20-1 and J is TRBJ1-4; 7 bases align to TRBD1. The CDR3 totals 14 residues. Germline CDR1 and CDR2: DFQATT and SNEGSKA (reference sequence). Trimming removed 6 bases from V and 5 bases from J; junction bases left unmatched: 9.

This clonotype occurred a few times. The CDR3 sequence: CASRNDIQETQYF. For the CDR3, the DNA is TGTGCCAGCAGAAACGACATCCAAGAGACCCAGTACTTC. This rearrangement joins TRBV2 to TRBJ2-5; D is ambiguous. The CDR3 has 13 residues. Per the germline V gene, CDR1 is SNHLY and CDR2 is FYNNEI. The V gene lost 6 bases and the J gene lost 1 base, with 9 bases spanning the gap. Full variable domain (missing parts from reference TRBV2 and TRBJ2-5): EPEVTQTPSHQVTQMGQEVILRCVPISNHLYFYWYRQILGQKVEFLVSFYNNEISEKSEIFDDQFSVERPDGSNFTLKIRSTKLEDSAMYFCASRNDIQETQYFGPGTRLLVL.

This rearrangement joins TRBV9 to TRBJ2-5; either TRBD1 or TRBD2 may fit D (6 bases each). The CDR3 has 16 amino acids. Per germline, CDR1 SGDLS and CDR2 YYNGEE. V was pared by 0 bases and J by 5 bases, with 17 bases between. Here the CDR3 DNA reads TGTGCCAGCAGCGTAGCTACGGGGGCAGTGGGGGAGACCCAGTACTTC. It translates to CASSVATGAVGETQYF.

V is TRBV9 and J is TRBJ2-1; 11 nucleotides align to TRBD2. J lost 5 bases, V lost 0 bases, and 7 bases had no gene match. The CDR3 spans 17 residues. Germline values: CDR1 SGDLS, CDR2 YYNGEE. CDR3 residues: CASSVDTSGRIHNEQFF. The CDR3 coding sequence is TGTGCCAGCAGCGTAGACACTAGCGGGAGAATCCACAATGAGCAGTTCTTC.

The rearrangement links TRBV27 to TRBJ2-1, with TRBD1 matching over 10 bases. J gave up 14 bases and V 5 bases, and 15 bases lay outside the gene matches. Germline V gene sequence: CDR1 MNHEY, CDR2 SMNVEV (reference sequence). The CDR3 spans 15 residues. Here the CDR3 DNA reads TGTGCCAGCAGTCCAGGACAGGGGGAGTCTAGGATTGAGTTCTTC. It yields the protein CASSPGQGESRIEFF.

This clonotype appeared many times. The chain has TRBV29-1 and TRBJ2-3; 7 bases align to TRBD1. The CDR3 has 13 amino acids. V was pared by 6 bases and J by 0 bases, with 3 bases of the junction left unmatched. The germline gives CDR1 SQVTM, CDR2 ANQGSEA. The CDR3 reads CSVTGFSTDTQYF. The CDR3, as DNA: TGCAGCGTGACAGGGTTTAGCACAGATACGCAGTATTTT.

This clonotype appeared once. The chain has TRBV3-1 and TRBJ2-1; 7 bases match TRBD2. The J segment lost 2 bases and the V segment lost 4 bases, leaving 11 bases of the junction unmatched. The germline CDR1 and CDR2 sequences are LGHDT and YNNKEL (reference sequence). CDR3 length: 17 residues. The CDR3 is CASSRQNTAGPYNEQFF. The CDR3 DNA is TGTGCCAGCAGCCGACAAAACACAGCGGGACCCTACAATGAGCAGTTCTTC.

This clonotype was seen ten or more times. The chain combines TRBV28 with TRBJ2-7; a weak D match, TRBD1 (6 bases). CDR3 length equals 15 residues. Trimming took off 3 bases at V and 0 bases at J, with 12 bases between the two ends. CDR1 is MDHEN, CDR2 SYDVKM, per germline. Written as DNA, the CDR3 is TGTGCCAGCAGTTTTGGGCAGGGGAGCTCCTACGAGCAGTACTTC. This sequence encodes CASSFGQGSSYEQYF.